This T cell receptor (beta chain) was sequenced in a study of blood T cell repertoires in COVID-19. Per the study methods: Using reference gene primer amplification, nucleated cell counts were estimated. Using immunoSEQ multiplex PCR, the repertoire was profiled, and TCRdb retains in-frame clones only, with some absent. That table gives V, J and clone size, and the DNA gave D and trimming. This table holds 100,000 or so clones, 70% to 90% found once. V was cut by 4 bases and J by 6 bases, with 10 bases left in between. The CDR3 length is 14 residues. Germline CDR1 is SNHLY and CDR2 is FYNNEI. V and J are TRBV2 and TRBJ1-6, with D possibly matching TRBD1 (5 bases). Sequenced material: peripheral blood. The clonotype comes from a man aged 45 to 65 with active COVID-19. The CDR3 protein is CASSGGRVNSPLHF. The CDR3 coding sequence is TGTGCCAGCAGTGGAGGCAGGGTTAATTCACCCCTCCACTTT.